The T cell receptor beta chain described here comes from a study of T-cell memory formation after mild COVID-19 (dated by TCRdb to about 2021). Study-level background: TCR sequence clusters from the two donors were found to be largely donor specific. T-cell clones expanding and contracting after mild COVID-19 in two donors were tracked by longitudinal TCRalpha and TCRbeta repertoire sequencing. Two young, previously healthy adult volunteers made up the cohort, one male and one female. Points the paper makes about the study in general: Only a couple of mild cases were covered by the study, and larger cohorts that include severe cases with pre-infection samples were considered necessary. SARS-CoV-2 specificity was not confirmed for the second-wave clones peaking on day 37. Contracting CD4+ clones were found mainly in CM and EM memory subsets, while CD8+ clones were enriched in EMRA. The detection of some responding clones in pre-infection memory suggests that pre-existing cross-reactive memory T cells joined the SARS-CoV-2 response. From day 15 to 85, contracting clones showed balanced CD4/CD8 phenotypes, whereas a second wave of clones that expanded from day 15 to 37 leaned towards CD4+.

PBMCs were isolated by Ficoll-Paque density gradient centrifugation. These reads were obtained on an Illumina NovaSeq 6000. Using 5'RACE with constant-segment primers, TCRalpha and TCRbeta cDNA libraries were constructed, with sample barcodes and unique molecular identifiers added in the process. RNA was extracted from every sample with Trizol reagent. Libraries were amplified in two PCR steps, with a second sample barcode and Illumina TruSeq adapters added in the second step. Sequencing of libraries was performed on an Illumina NovaSeq with 2 x 150 bp paired-end reads. As for the authors' bioinformatics: With migec v1.2.7, reads were demultiplexed and then collapsed into UMI-guided consensus sequences. Using mixcr v2.1.11, UMI consensuses were aligned to TRA and TRB V and J templates and then assembled into clonotypes. Clonotypes were classified as expanded or contracted when called significant by both edgeR and NoisET, with noise models trained on biological replicates. For edgeR calls, the thresholds were a false discovery rate-adjusted p below 0.01 and a log2 fold-change of 1. PCA with hierarchical clustering of max-normalized trajectories of the 1000 most abundant clonotypes was used as exploratory dynamics analysis. Separately sequenced CD4+ and CD8+ repertoires were used to assign the CD4 or CD8 phenotype of responding clones. Through fastp at Q25 and MiXCR, TCRdb rebuilt clones from the public reads, retaining in-frame beta chains. Rows merge per CDR3 protein into single entries with the most common DNA and genes. The V and J calls follow TCRdb's processing rather than the paper's. Present in this sample are over 150,000 distinct CDR3 sequences, under 20% of which were seen just once. Together, the top ten hold roughly 4.3% of the sample.

The germline V gene yields MNHEY for CDR1 and SVGEGT for CDR2. Unmatched junction bases come to 7, with V trimmed by 6 bases and J by 4 bases. The CDR3 runs 14 residues from the cysteine to the phenylalanine. Only the CDR3 DNA is retained, 42 bases long and in frame from the first base. This clonotype was found a few times. Its antigen target is currently unknown. No much larger clone is present one base from it, and per-base qualities are unavailable. The chain links TRBV6-2 or TRBV6-3 with TRBJ2-7, and 9 junctional nucleotides match TRBD2. The source is a man aged 18 to 35 who had mild COVID-19 (a few samples of this study predate the infection). The sample titles of this study are shuffled in the database, so cell type and time point are left out; the donor was told from shared clones. Material: PBMCs or a T cell subset sorted from them (not recorded which). The DNA sequence is TGTGCCAGCAGACCAGCGGGGGGAATATACGAGCAGTACTTC. It is translated as CASRPAGGIYEQYF.